The present T cell receptor beta chain was sequenced within a study of radiotherapy plus CTLA-4 blockade in lung cancer. In the study overall: Disease control reached 31%, with objective responses in approximately 17%. Study conclusions and caveats: The authors reported that early blood T cell clone dynamics, with interferon-beta, best predicted response. There was expansion of tumor-derived TCR clones in blood after radiotherapy plus ipilimumab.

The data were produced by immunoSEQ multiplex PCR, yet TCRdb's version contains in-frame clones alone and is incomplete. The table includes 40,000 to 50,000 clones, approximately 70% detected once. As for this clone: Its antigen remains unidentified.

In chemo-refractory metastatic non-small-cell lung cancer, patients got ipilimumab CTLA-4 blockade together with focal radiation. The germline V gene has CDR1 DFQATT and CDR2 SNEGSKA (reference sequence). The V end lost 1 base, the J end lost 10 bases, and 10 bases lay between the germline ends. This CDR3 region has 11 residues. The clonotype comes from a human donor with non-small cell lung cancer who had stable disease on radiotherapy plus ipilimumab. The chain links TRBV20-1 to TRBJ1-2; unclear D gene. The specimen was peripheral blood, collected from a patient treated with radiotherapy plus ipilimumab. CDR3 amino acids: CSARVPGAYTF. The CDR3 DNA is TGCAGTGCTAGAGTTCCGGGTGCCTACACCTTC.